This TCR beta chain appears in the sequencing data of a study of blood T cell repertoires in COVID-19. As for the study in general: Researchers got acute and convalescent COVID-19 samples from the United States, Italy and Spain. T cells, B-cell-depleted T cells, or PBMCs supplied cDNA or gDNA.

Seattle participants joined during active infection and were tracked over time. The germline V gene encodes CDR1 SGHVS and CDR2 FQNEAQ. Trimming shortened V by 6 bases and J by 3 bases, and 11 bases separated the two germline ends. The CDR3 is made up of 13 amino acids. Per the original data handling: Nucleated cell number was recorded as an estimate derived from reference gene primer amplification. Sequencing was performed with immunoSEQ multiplex PCR; in TCRdb, only in-frame clones are kept and a portion is missing. D and trimming were read from the DNA, whereas the V and J calls and clone size are those reported in that table. Of about 300,000 clones listed, about 90% are singletons.

Sequencing was carried out using peripheral blood. The rearrangement uses TRBV7-8 and TRBJ2-5; possibly TRBD1 for D (6 bases). The origin of this receptor is a woman in her 30s with COVID-19, enrolled during active disease. The CDR3 sequence is CASREQGEETQYF. DNA for the CDR3: TGTGCCAGCAGAGAACAGGGAGAAGAGACCCAGTACTTC.